A single sample is the source of the 31 T cell receptor beta chains below, sequenced in a study of graft-versus-host responses after intestinal transplantation. Only in-frame clones appear in the TCRdb table, and some are missing; sequencing was by immunoSEQ multiplex PCR. The sample lists tens of thousands of clones; about 93% were seen once. Their antigen targets remain unknown. The input for sequencing was unstimulated CD8+ T cells sorted from spleen or lymph node cells, taken before intestinal transplant. These receptors came from a human donor who received an intestinal transplant.

V and J are TRBV4-3 and TRBJ1-6; 9 nucleotides agree with TRBD1. The CDR3 is 13 residues long. Germline V gives CDR1 LGHNA, CDR2 YSLEER. After removal of 7 bases from V and 8 bases from J, the junction contained 3 bases not matched to a gene. CDR3 sequence (DNA): TGCGCCAGCAAGGGACAGGGTTATTCACCCCTCCACTTT. It codes for CASKGQGYSPLHF.

The V gene is TRBV27, the J gene TRBJ2-1, with 9 bases fitting TRBD2. Germline V gives CDR1 MNHEY, CDR2 SMNVEV (reference sequence). J gave up 3 bases and V 2 bases, and 11 bases lay outside the gene matches. The CDR3 sequence is 18 residues long. The CDR3 spells CASSLGPEAGGDYNEQFF. CDR3 sequence (DNA): TGTGCCAGCAGTTTAGGTCCCGAAGCGGGGGGCGACTACAATGAGCAGTTCTTC.

This chain links TRBV27 with TRBJ1-5, with 7 positions matching TRBD1. V dropped 5 bases and J dropped 4; count of bases not matched to a gene: 5. The CDR3 sequence is 14 residues long. Germline V gene sequence: CDR1 MNHEY, CDR2 SMNVEV (reference sequence). The CDR3: CASSAGQINQPQHF. The CDR3 nucleotides are TGTGCCAGCAGTGCGGGACAGATAAATCAGCCCCAGCATTTT.

The rearrangement uses TRBV27 and TRBJ1-1, with a possible D match to TRBD1 (6 bases). Trimming cost V 8 bases and J 6 bases, with 16 bases left between them. Per germline, CDR1 MNHEY and CDR2 SMNVEV (reference sequence). This CDR3 has 13 amino acids. This chain's CDR3 is CASSYQQGAEAFF. For the CDR3, the DNA is TGTGCCAGCTCCTACCAACAGGGAGCTGAAGCTTTCTTT.

For the CDR3, the DNA is TGCGCCAGCAGTGACGACGCGGAAGGAACCTACGAGCAGTACTTC. Encoded protein: CASSDDAEGTYEQYF. This sequence joins TRBV10-2 and TRBJ2-7; no definite D call. Germline CDR1 and CDR2: WSHSY and SAAADI. Trimming shortened V by 3 bases and J by 2 bases, and 14 bases separated the two germline ends. CDR3 length: 15 residues.

A single count supports this clone. V usage is TRBV20-1 and J usage is TRBJ2-1; D not resolved. The CDR3 loop spans 11 amino acids. V was pared by 0 bases and J by 10 bases, with 7 bases between. Per germline, CDR1 DFQATT and CDR2 SNEGSKA (reference sequence). The CDR3 reads CSARDPVEQFF. DNA for the CDR3: TGCAGTGCTAGAGATCCAGTCGAGCAGTTCTTC.

In regard to this clone: Its ends do not fully match the called genes, so a read error is possible. Other DNA sequences within the sample encode an identical CDR3. The gene calls are TRBV27 and TRBJ2-3; possible D gene TRBD2, 6 bases. This CDR3 is 15 amino acids long. CDR1 and CDR2 (germline): MNHEY, SMNVEV (reference sequence). The CDR3 DNA sequence: TGCGCCAGCAGTTTAGGGGCTGGAGGGGCAGATACGCAGTATTTT. Translating gives CASSLGAGGADTQYF.

This clone was seen once. The CDR3 nucleotides read TGCGCCAGCAGTAATCCCGGGACTTGTACTTTGTTGAAAGAGACCCAGTACTTC. This gives the protein CASSNPGTCTLLKETQYF. The chain combines TRBV23-1 with TRBJ2-5; possible D gene TRBD2, 6 bases. TRBV23-1 has ORF status, its function being uncertain. CDR3 length: 18 amino acids. With 5 bases removed from V and 3 bases from J, the gap between germline ends came to 25 bases.

The count of this clone is one. The chain uses TRBV14 and TRBJ2-3; the D gene is possibly TRBD2 (5 bases). Trimming stripped 3 bases from V and 4 bases from J, with 8 bases between. Germline lookup yields CDR1 SGHDN and CDR2 FVKESK. CDR3 length equals 13 residues. The CDR3 protein is CASSQEVADTQYF. DNA for the CDR3: TGTGCCAGCAGCCAGGAGGTAGCAGATACGCAGTATTTT.

To note about this clone: Different DNA sequences within this sample yield the same CDR3. The chain is built from TRBV27 and TRBJ2-1; 11 nucleotides agree with TRBD1. The CDR3 is 14 amino acids. Trimming cost V 6 bases and J 6 bases; bases outside gene matches: 4. Germline V gene sequence: CDR1 MNHEY, CDR2 SMNVEV (reference sequence). DNA for the CDR3: TGTGCCAGCAGCCCAGGGACAGGGGGCAATGAGCAGTTCTTC. This codes for CASSPGTGGNEQFF.

Here the CDR3 DNA reads TGTGCCAGCAGCTCCCCCGGGGACAGGGGATACATGAACACTGAAGCTTTCTTT. Translating it yields CASSSPGDRGYMNTEAFF. The chain couples TRBV7-2 to TRBJ1-1; 10 bases map to TRBD1. The CDR3 covers 18 residues. CDR1 is SGHTA, CDR2 FQGNSA, per germline. The V and J ends lost 4 bases and 0 bases, in that order; junction bases with no gene match: 11.

This rearrangement joins TRBV7-2 to TRBJ1-1, with a weak D call TRBD1 (5 bases). V lost 1 base, J lost 10 bases, and 7 bases lay in between. This CDR3 is 11 amino acids long. Germline V lookup: CDR1 SGHTA, CDR2 FQGNSA. CDR3: CASSLGQGAFF. The DNA for the CDR3 is TGTGCCAGCAGCTTAGGTCAGGGAGCTTTCTTT.

The chain uses TRBV4-3 and TRBJ2-4; perhaps TRBD2 as D (7 bases). V was pared by 4 bases and J by 12 bases, with 16 bases between. The length of the CDR3 is 13 residues. Germline assignment: CDR1 LGHNA and CDR2 YSLEER. CDR3 DNA sequence: TGCGCCAGCAGCCTAGCTACGGGGGGCGATCAGTACTTC. This gives the protein CASSLATGGDQYF.

The chain uses TRBV5-1 and TRBJ2-1; 8 nucleotides align to TRBD1. The length of the CDR3 is 15 residues. Germline CDR1 reads SGHRS; CDR2 reads YFSETQ. Trimming removed 4 bases from V and 7 bases from J; junction bases left unmatched: 10. The CDR3: CASSVSGGDRNEQFF. The CDR3 bases are TGCGCCAGCAGCGTCTCAGGGGGCGATAGGAATGAGCAGTTCTTC.

This chain links TRBV13 with TRBJ2-7; 7 nucleotides match TRBD1. The CDR3 sequence is 13 residues long. Germline values: CDR1 PRHDT, CDR2 FYEKMQ (reference sequence). V lost 0 bases to trimming and J lost 6 bases; unmatched junction nucleotides: 2. The CDR3, as DNA: TGTGCCAGCAGCTTAGGTTCAGGGGGCGAGCAGTACTTC. Its translation: CASSLGSGGEQYF.

The chain combines TRBV30 with TRBJ1-1; TRBD1 aligns across 7 bases. Germline values: CDR1 GTSNPN, CDR2 SVGIG (reference sequence). V lost 2 bases and J lost 3; bases outside the gene matches: 3. The CDR3 loop spans 13 amino acids. The CDR3 loop is CAWSFTGDTEAFF. DNA of the CDR3: TGTGCCTGGAGTTTCACAGGGGACACTGAAGCTTTCTTT.

This clone was observed a handful of times. This rearrangement joins TRBV19 to TRBJ1-6; TRBD1 matches at 8 bases. Germline lookup yields CDR1 LNHDA and CDR2 SQIVND (reference sequence). V lost 5 bases to trimming and J lost 9 bases; unmatched junction nucleotides: 6. The CDR3 loop spans 14 amino acids. The CDR3 DNA follows: TGTGCCAGTAGTCTCGACAGGGGAGGTTCACCCCTCCACTTT. This translates into CASSLDRGGSPLHF.

For the CDR3, the DNA is TGTGCCAATGCGGGGGATGGAGATACGCAGTATTTT. Translation gives CANAGDGDTQYF. The chain couples TRBV10-3 to TRBJ2-3; TRBD2 agrees at 7 bases. This CDR3 region has 12 residues. Germline V gives CDR1 ENHRY, CDR2 SYGVKD. V gave up 10 bases and J gave up 5 bases; unmatched junction bases: 6.

V usage is TRBV30 and J usage is TRBJ1-1, with a tentative D call TRBD1 (6 bases). Trimming removed 8 bases at V and 4 bases at J, with 14 bases between. The CDR3 has 12 amino acids. The V gene's germline CDR1 is GTSNPN and CDR2 SVGIG (reference sequence). The chain's CDR3 is CASRGGGTEAFF. The DNA for the CDR3 is TGTGCCAGCAGGGGTGGGGGCACTGAAGCTTTCTTT.

The chain has TRBV5-6 and TRBJ1-1, with unresolved D. This CDR3 has 15 residues. Germline CDR1 SGHDT, CDR2 YYEEEE. The germline V and J ends were trimmed by 0 bases and 5 bases, with 14 bases remaining between them. The CDR3 reads CASSLEEGPRTEAFF. CDR3 coding DNA: TGTGCCAGCAGCTTGGAGGAGGGCCCCAGGACTGAAGCTTTCTTT.

This chain uses TRBV4-1 with TRBJ2-7; D might be TRBD2 (5 bases). V lost 3 bases, J lost 5 bases, and 17 bases lay in between. This CDR3 contains 15 residues. Germline CDR1 and CDR2: MGHRA and YSYEKL. CDR3 nucleotide sequence: TGCGCCAGCAGCCATCCCAACTCCGGGGAACACGAGCAGTACTTC. Amino acids: CASSHPNSGEHEQYF.

The V call is TRBV10-3, the J call TRBJ2-1; D is perhaps TRBD2 (7 bases). The V end lost 5 bases, the J end lost 10 bases, and 12 bases lay between the germline ends. The germline V gene has CDR1 ENHRY and CDR2 SYGVKD. CDR3 length equals 12 residues. Here the CDR3 DNA reads TGTGCCATCAGTAAGGGGGGGCCGGAGCAGTTCTTC. Translation: CAISKGGPEQFF.

V gene TRBV7-9 combines with J gene TRBJ1-2; D perhaps matches TRBD1 (5 bases). Germline assignment: CDR1 SEHNR and CDR2 FQNEAQ (reference sequence). CDR3 length equals 15 residues. V lost 3 bases and J lost 3, with 14 bases in between. This chain's CDR3 is CASSFPVQGYYGYTF. The CDR3 DNA is TGTGCCAGCAGCTTTCCCGTTCAGGGCTACTATGGCTACACCTTC.

V usage is TRBV30 and J usage is TRBJ2-3; TRBD2 is a possible D gene (6 bases). In germline, CDR1 is GTSNPN, CDR2 SVGIG (reference sequence). Trimming pared 0 bases from V and 2 bases from J, leaving 12 bases between. The length of the CDR3 is 15 residues. The CDR3 DNA sequence: TGTGCCTGGAGTGTAGTGGGGGGAGTCACAGATACGCAGTATTTT. Its protein is CAWSVVGGVTDTQYF.

The chain combines TRBV4-1 with TRBJ2-7; weak D call: TRBD1 (6 bases). V was clipped by 0 bases and J by 3 bases, with 9 bases between them. The CDR3 contains 14 residues. Germline V gives CDR1 MGHRA, CDR2 YSYEKL. CDR3 loop: CASSQEWGHYEQYF. The CDR3 DNA sequence: TGCGCCAGCAGCCAAGAATGGGGACACTACGAGCAGTACTTC.

For this clone: In the same sample, other DNA sequences code for this CDR3. The V gene is TRBV19, the J gene TRBJ2-1; 14 positions match TRBD2. The length of the CDR3 is 15 residues. In germline, CDR1 is LNHDA, CDR2 SQIVND (reference sequence). Trimming cost V 5 bases and J 6 bases; bases outside gene matches: 3. CDR3 region: CASSVGLAGGNEQFF. CDR3 in DNA: TGTGCCAGTAGTGTAGGACTAGCGGGGGGCAATGAGCAGTTCTTC.

The chain links TRBV4-3 to TRBJ2-3; TRBD1 is a possible D gene (6 bases). The germline V gene encodes CDR1 LGHNA and CDR2 YSLEER. The V end lost 0 bases, the J end lost 2 bases, and 9 bases lay between the germline ends. The CDR3 length is 15 residues. In DNA form, the CDR3 reads TGCGCCAGCAGCCAAGACACAGGGACCACAGATACGCAGTATTTT. Translating it yields CASSQDTGTTDTQYF.

The chain employs TRBV13 and TRBJ1-2; unclear D gene. The CDR3 is 16 residues long. Germline CDR1 PRHDT, CDR2 FYEKMQ (reference sequence). V was pared by 1 base and J by 3 bases, with 15 bases between. The CDR3 spells CASSLEDTAEHYGYTF. Here the CDR3 DNA reads TGTGCCAGCAGCTTAGAGGATACGGCGGAACACTATGGCTACACCTTC.

This chain joins TRBV7-9 and TRBJ2-3, with TRBD1 matching 9 bases. The CDR3 covers 16 residues. CDR1 is SEHNR and CDR2 is FQNEAQ in the germline V gene (reference sequence). V trimming: 5 bases; J trimming: 4 bases; junction bases outside the gene matches: 10. Here the CDR3 reads CASSPGQGRVADTQYF. In DNA, the CDR3 is TGTGCCAGCAGCCCGGGACAGGGTCGTGTAGCAGATACGCAGTATTTT.

The chain links TRBV7-2 to TRBJ2-7; D gene unclear. The CDR3 is made up of 13 amino acids. Trimming stripped 0 bases from V and 4 bases from J, with 7 bases between. CDR1 and CDR2 from the germline V gene are SGHTA and FQGNSA. CDR3 region: CASSLALSYEQYF. The CDR3 DNA is TGTGCCAGCAGCTTAGCCCTATCTTACGAGCAGTACTTC.

Notes on this clone: The same CDR3 can be traced to other DNA sequences in this sample. The rearrangement uses TRBV9 and TRBJ2-1; 11 nucleotides agree with TRBD1. In germline, CDR1 is SGDLS, CDR2 YYNGEE. The CDR3 runs to 15 residues. With 0 bases clipped from V and 8 bases from J, the junction kept 4 bases outside the gene matches. CDR3 coding DNA: TGTGCCAGCAGCGTAGGTGGACAGGGGGCACATGAGCAGTTCTTC. Its translation is CASSVGGQGAHEQFF.